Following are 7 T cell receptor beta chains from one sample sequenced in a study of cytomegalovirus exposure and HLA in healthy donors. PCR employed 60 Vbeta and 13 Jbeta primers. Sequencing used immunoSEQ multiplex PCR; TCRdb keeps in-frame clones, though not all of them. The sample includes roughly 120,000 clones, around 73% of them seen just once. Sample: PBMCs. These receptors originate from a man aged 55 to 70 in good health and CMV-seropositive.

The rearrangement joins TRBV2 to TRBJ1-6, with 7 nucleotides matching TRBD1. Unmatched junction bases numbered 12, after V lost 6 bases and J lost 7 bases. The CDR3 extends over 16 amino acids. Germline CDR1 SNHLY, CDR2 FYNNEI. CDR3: CASRASGGLGNSPLHF. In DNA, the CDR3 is TGTGCCAGCAGGGCCTCAGGGGGGCTAGGAAATTCACCCCTCCACTTT. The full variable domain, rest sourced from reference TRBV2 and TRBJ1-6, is EPEVTQTPSHQVTQMGQEVILRCVPISNHLYFYWYRQILGQKVEFLVSFYNNEISEKSEIFDDQFSVERPDGSNFTLKIRSTKLEDSAMYFCASRASGGLGNSPLHFGNGTRLTVT.

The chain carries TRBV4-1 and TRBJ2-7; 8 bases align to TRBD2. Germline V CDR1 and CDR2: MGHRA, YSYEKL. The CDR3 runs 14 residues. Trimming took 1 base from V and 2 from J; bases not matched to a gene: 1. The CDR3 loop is CASSQGTSPYEQYF. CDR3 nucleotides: TGCGCCAGCAGCCAAGGGACTAGCCCCTACGAGCAGTACTTC.

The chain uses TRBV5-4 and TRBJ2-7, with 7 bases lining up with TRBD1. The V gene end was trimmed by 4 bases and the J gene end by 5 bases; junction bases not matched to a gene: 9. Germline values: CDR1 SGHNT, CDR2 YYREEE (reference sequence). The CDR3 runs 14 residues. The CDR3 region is CASSLGQIKNEQYF. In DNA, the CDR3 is TGTGCCAGCAGCCTGGGACAGATAAAGAACGAGCAGTACTTC. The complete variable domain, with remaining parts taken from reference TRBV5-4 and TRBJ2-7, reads ETGVTQSPTHLIKTRGQQVTLRCSSQSGHNTVSWYQQALGQGPQFIFQYYREEENGRGNFPPRFSGLQFPNYSSELNVNALELDDSALYLCASSLGQIKNEQYFGPGTRLTVT.

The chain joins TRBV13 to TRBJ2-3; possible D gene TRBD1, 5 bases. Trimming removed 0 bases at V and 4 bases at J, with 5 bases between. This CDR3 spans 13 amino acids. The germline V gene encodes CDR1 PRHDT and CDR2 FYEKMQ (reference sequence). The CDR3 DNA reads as TGTGCCAGCAGCTTAGGGGGGCCAGATACGCAGTATTTT. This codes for CASSLGGPDTQYF.

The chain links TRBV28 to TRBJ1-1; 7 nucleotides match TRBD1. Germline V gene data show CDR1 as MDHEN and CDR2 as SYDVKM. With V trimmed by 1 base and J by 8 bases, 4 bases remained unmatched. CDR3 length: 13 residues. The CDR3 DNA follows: TGTGCCAGCAGTTTATTCGAGACAGGGGAAGCTTTCTTT. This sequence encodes CASSLFETGEAFF. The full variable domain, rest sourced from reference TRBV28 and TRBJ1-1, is DVKVTQSSRYLVKRTGEKVFLECVQDMDHENMFWYRQDPGLGLRLIYFSYDVKMKEKGDIPEGYSVSREKKERFSLILESASTNQTSMYLCASSLFETGEAFFGQGTRLTVV.

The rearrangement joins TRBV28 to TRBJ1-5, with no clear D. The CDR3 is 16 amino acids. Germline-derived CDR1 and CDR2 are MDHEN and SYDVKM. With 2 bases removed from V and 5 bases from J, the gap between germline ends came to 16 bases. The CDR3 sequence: CASSLIRNRADQPQHF. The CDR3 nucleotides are TGTGCCAGCAGTTTAATCCGTAACAGAGCGGATCAGCCCCAGCATTTT.

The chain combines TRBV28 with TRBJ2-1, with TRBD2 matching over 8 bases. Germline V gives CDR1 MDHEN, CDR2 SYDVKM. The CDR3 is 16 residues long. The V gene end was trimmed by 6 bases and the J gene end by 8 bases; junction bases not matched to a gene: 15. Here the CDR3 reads CASRNRRGDGGHEQFF. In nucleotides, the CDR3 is TGTGCCAGCAGGAACCGGCGGGGGGACGGGGGCCATGAGCAGTTCTTC.